Each of the 18 T cell receptor beta chains below was sequenced from the same sample in a study of CD8 T cells in Susac syndrome. Reverse transcription of roughly 0.5 to 1 ug RNA used random hexamers. TCRdb re-called the immunoSEQ multiplex PCR reads through MiXCR, storing one row per CDR3 protein. Among under 250,000 distinct CDR3 sequences, 93% were seen once, and the ten largest hold 0.055% to 0.075%. Sequenced: CD4+ T cells from PBMCs. The receptors stem from a human donor with multiple sclerosis.

The sample holds one count of this clonotype. This sequence joins TRBV6-1 and TRBJ1-2; 11 bases map to TRBD1. Germline CDR1 is MNHNS and CDR2 is SASEGT. The CDR3 totals 17 residues. V lost 4 bases and J lost 0; bases outside the gene matches: 7. CDR3 sequence: CASSGLPGQGANYGYTF. For the CDR3, the DNA is TGTGCCAGCAGTGGTCTTCCGGGACAGGGGGCTAACTATGGCTACACCTTC.

This clonotype appeared a single time. This chain links TRBV15 with TRBJ1-1; TRBD1 matches at 7 bases. CDR1 and CDR2 from the germline V gene are LNHNV and YYDKDF (reference sequence). The junction had 7 bases not matched to a gene; V was cut back by 0 bases and J by 3 bases. The CDR3 runs 16 residues. CDR3 amino acids: CATSRDTTGRDTEAFF. Here the CDR3 DNA reads TGTGCCACCAGCAGAGATACGACAGGGAGGGACACTGAAGCTTTCTTT.

This clonotype came up once. The chain has TRBV5-6 and TRBJ2-1; 9 nucleotides match TRBD2. Germline CDR1 SGHDT, CDR2 YYEEEE. J lost 3 bases, V lost 2 bases, and 3 bases had no gene match. This CDR3 region has 15 residues. CDR3 nucleotide sequence: TGTGCCAGCAGCTTCACGACTAGCGGCTACAATGAGCAGTTCTTC. Residues: CASSFTTSGYNEQFF.

The gene calls are TRBV12-3 or TRBV12-4 and TRBJ2-6; D unresolved. This CDR3 is 14 amino acids long. With 6 bases removed from V and 3 bases from J, the gap between germline ends came to 9 bases. The DNA for the CDR3 is TGTGCCAGCAGCCTTGGTTTTGGGGCCAACGTCCTGACTTTC. This sequence encodes CASSLGFGANVLTF.

The V and J genes are TRBV12-3 or TRBV12-4 and TRBJ1-6; D ambiguous. Trimming left V 3 bases short and J 6 bases short, with 9 bases between. This CDR3 region has 14 residues. This CDR3 is CASSFEVPNSPLHF. The CDR3 nucleotides are TGTGCCAGCAGTTTCGAGGTACCTAATTCACCCCTCCACTTT.

The V call is TRBV28, the J call TRBJ1-3; D is unclear. Germline CDR1 and CDR2: MDHEN and SYDVKM. Trimming left V 7 bases short and J 0 bases short, with 13 bases between. The CDR3 is made up of 15 amino acids. The CDR3 sequence: CASTLDAYSGNTIYF. The CDR3 DNA follows: TGTGCCAGCACCTTGGACGCCTACTCTGGAAACACCATATATTTT.

The rearrangement uses TRBV27 and TRBJ1-6; 8 nucleotides line up with TRBD1. This CDR3 is built from 14 residues. V dropped 7 bases and J dropped 6; count of bases not matched to a gene: 5. Germline V gives CDR1 MNHEY, CDR2 SMNVEV (reference sequence). The CDR3 is CASTETGANSPLHF. The CDR3 bases are TGTGCCAGCACAGAGACAGGGGCTAATTCACCCCTCCACTTT.

Points on this clonotype: An end of the junction differs from the germline gene, which may be a read error. The CDR3 region has the DNA TGTGCCACGGAGGGTCAGGGGCGGCTCACCGGGGAGCTTTTTTTT. Residues: CATEGQGRLTGELFF. The chain carries TRBV24-1 and TRBJ2-2; D possibly matches TRBD1 or TRBD2 (6 bases each). Germline V gene sequence: CDR1 KGHDR, CDR2 SFDVKD. This CDR3 comprises 15 residues.

The V and J genes are TRBV5-1 and TRBJ2-1; D unclear. This CDR3 is built from 16 residues. Germline V gives CDR1 SGHRS, CDR2 YFSETQ. V was trimmed by 6 bases and J by 3 bases, leaving 19 bases between them. In DNA, the CDR3 is TGCGCCAGCAACCCCCAGGCGGACCCGTTCTACAATGAGCAGTTCTTC. Protein sequence: CASNPQADPFYNEQFF.

Only one count was recorded for this clonotype. This rearrangement joins TRBV3-1 to TRBJ2-4; TRBD2 aligns across 7 bases. The CDR3 runs to 16 residues. After removal of 0 bases from V and 7 bases from J, the junction contained 9 bases not matched to a gene. Germline V lookup: CDR1 LGHDT, CDR2 YNNKEL (reference sequence). The CDR3 DNA is TGTGCCAGCAGCCAAGATGTTGGCGGGAGTGGGAACATTCAGTACTTC. This translates into CASSQDVGGSGNIQYF.

This chain uses TRBV6-1 with TRBJ2-7; TRBD2 aligns across 7 bases. The CDR3 contains 15 residues. The junction had 6 bases not matched to a gene; V was cut back by 2 bases and J by 2 bases. The V gene's germline CDR1 is MNHNS and CDR2 SASEGT. CDR3 protein: CASSESYGGAYEQYF. The DNA of the CDR3 is TGTGCCAGCAGTGAATCGTATGGGGGGGCCTACGAGCAGTACTTC.

V and J are TRBV19 and TRBJ2-1; possible D gene TRBD2, 6 bases. CDR1 LNHDA and CDR2 SQIVND come from the germline V gene (reference sequence). Trimming shortened V by 4 bases and J by 8 bases, and 9 bases separated the two germline ends. The CDR3 loop spans 12 amino acids. The CDR3 coding sequence is TGTGCCAGTAGTAAGTGGGGGGATGAGCAGTTCTTC. It yields the protein CASSKWGDEQFF.

V usage is TRBV20-1 and J usage is TRBJ2-3, with a tentative D call TRBD1 (6 bases). Between the trimmed V and J ends, which lost 2 bases and 5 bases, there was a span of 11 bases. CDR1 is DFQATT, CDR2 SNEGSKA, per germline (reference sequence). The CDR3 extends over 13 amino acids. The DNA for the CDR3 is TGCAGTGCTAGAATAGGGGGAAGAGATACGCAGTATTTT. Its translation: CSARIGGRDTQYF.

The chain links TRBV4-1 to TRBJ1-1, with 7 bases identical to TRBD1. Germline CDR1 and CDR2: MGHRA and YSYEKL. The CDR3 extends over 17 amino acids. J was trimmed by 7 bases and V by 0 bases; bases with no gene match: 14. CDR3 amino acids: CASSQDPRQGGSVEAFF. The DNA for the CDR3 is TGCGCCAGCAGCCAAGATCCCCGACAGGGTGGATCGGTTGAAGCTTTCTTT.

The chain couples TRBV19 to TRBJ1-4; 9 bases align to TRBD1. The CDR3 is made up of 14 amino acids. The V gene end was trimmed by 9 bases and the J gene end by 6 bases; junction bases not matched to a gene: 8. Per the germline V gene, CDR1 is LNHDA and CDR2 is SQIVND (reference sequence). In DNA form, the CDR3 reads TGTGCCAGCAATAACAGGGGGCTGGATGAAAAACTGTTTTTT. Translating it yields CASNNRGLDEKLFF.

The V gene is TRBV29-1, the J gene TRBJ2-1; D not resolved. CDR1 and CDR2 from the germline V gene are SQVTM and ANQGSEA. The V end lost 4 bases, the J end lost 8 bases, and 9 bases lay between the germline ends. The CDR3 consists of 11 residues. CDR3 DNA: TGCAGCGTTGCAGTGATCGATGAGCAGTTCTTC. Its translation is CSVAVIDEQFF.

This chain joins TRBV20-1 and TRBJ2-1; D may be TRBD2 (6 bases). Trimming stripped 3 bases from V and 12 bases from J, with 18 bases between. The CDR3 spans 13 residues. Germline V gene lookup returns CDR1 DFQATT and CDR2 SNEGSKA (reference sequence). This CDR3 reads CSARGGYPPGQFF. In DNA form, the CDR3 reads TGCAGTGCTAGGGGGGGTTATCCACCCGGGCAGTTCTTC.

This chain links TRBV6-1 with TRBJ2-6; no clear D gene. This CDR3 comprises 15 residues. The germline CDR1 and CDR2 sequences are MNHNS and SASEGT. Trimming removed 2 bases at V and 0 bases at J, with 5 bases between. The chain's CDR3 is CASSEWLSGANVLTF. The CDR3 coding sequence is TGTGCCAGCAGTGAATGGCTCTCTGGGGCCAACGTCCTGACTTTC.